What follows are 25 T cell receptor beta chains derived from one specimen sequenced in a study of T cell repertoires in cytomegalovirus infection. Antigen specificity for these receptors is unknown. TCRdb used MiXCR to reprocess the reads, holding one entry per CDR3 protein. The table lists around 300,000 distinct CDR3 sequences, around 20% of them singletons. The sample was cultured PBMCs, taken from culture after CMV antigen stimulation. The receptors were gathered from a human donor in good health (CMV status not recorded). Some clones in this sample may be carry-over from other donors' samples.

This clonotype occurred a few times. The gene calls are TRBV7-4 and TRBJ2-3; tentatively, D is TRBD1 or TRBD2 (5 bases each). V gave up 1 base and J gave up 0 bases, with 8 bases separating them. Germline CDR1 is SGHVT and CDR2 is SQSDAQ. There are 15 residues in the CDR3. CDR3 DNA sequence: TGTGCCAGCAGCTTAGGGGGGTACAGCACAGATACGCAGTATTTT. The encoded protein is CASSLGGYSTDTQYF.

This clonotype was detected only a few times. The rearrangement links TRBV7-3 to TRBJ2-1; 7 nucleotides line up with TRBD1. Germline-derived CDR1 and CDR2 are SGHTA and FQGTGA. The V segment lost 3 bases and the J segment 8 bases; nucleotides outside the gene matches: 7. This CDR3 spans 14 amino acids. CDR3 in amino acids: CASSFDRVGYEQFF. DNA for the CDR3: TGTGCCAGCAGCTTCGACAGGGTTGGTTATGAGCAGTTCTTC.

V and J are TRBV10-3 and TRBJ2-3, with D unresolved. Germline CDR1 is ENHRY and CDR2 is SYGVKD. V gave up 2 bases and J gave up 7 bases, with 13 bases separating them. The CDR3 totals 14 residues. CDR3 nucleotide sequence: TGTGCCATCAGTGAGACGGTGGGATTCAATACGCAGTATTTT. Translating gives CAISETVGFNTQYF.

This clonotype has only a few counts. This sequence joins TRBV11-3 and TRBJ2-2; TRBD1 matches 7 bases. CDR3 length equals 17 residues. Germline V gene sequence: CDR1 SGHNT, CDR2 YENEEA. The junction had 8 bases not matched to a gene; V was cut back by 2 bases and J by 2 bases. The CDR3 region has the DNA TGTGCCAGCAGCTTACGTAGGGACAGTTATAACACCGGGGAGCTGTTTTTT. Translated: CASSLRRDSYNTGELFF.

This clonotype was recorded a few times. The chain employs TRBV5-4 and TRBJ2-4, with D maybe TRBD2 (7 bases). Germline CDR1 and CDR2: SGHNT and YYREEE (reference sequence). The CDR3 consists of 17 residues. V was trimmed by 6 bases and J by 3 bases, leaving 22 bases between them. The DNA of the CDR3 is TGTGCCAGCACCCCGGGGGGCGGGAGCGTGAGCAAAAACATTCAGTACTTC. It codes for CASTPGGGSVSKNIQYF.

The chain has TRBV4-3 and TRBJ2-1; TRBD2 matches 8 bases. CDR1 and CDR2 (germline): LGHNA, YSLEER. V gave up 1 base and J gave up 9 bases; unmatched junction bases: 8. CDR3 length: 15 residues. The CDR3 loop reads CASSQVPGGLPEQFF. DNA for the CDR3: TGCGCCAGCAGCCAAGTTCCGGGAGGGCTCCCTGAGCAGTTCTTC.

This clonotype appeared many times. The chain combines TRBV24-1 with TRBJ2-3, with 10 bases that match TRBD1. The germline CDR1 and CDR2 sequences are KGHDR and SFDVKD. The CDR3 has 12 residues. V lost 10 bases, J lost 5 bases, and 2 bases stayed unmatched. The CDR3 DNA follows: TGTGCCACGGGACAGGGGATAGATACGCAGTATTTT. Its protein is CATGQGIDTQYF.

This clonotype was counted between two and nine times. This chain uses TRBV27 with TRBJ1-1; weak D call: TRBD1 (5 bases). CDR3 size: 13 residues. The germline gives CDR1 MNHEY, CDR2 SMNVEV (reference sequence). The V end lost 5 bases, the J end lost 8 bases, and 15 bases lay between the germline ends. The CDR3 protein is CASSPRGHREAFF. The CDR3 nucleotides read TGTGCCAGCAGTCCCCGGGGCCACCGAGAAGCTTTCTTT.

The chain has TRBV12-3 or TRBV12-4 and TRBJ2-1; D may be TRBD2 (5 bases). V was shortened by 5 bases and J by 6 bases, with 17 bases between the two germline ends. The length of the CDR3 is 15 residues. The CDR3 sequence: CASSTSGWAPNEQFF. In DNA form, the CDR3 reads TGTGCCAGCAGTACATCGGGGTGGGCGCCCAATGAGCAGTTCTTC.

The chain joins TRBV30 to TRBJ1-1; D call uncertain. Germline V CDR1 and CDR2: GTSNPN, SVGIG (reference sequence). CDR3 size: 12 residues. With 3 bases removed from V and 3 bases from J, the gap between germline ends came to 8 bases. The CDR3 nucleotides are TGTGCCTGGAGATACTGGGACACTGAAGCTTTCTTT. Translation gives CAWRYWDTEAFF.

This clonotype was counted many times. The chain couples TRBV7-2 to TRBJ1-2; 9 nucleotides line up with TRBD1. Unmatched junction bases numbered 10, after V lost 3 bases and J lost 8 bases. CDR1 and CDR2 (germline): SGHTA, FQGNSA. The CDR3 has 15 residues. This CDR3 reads CASSFDPGQGMGYTF. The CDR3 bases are TGTGCCAGCAGCTTCGACCCGGGACAGGGTATGGGCTACACCTTC.

DNA for the CDR3: TGTGCCAGCAGCTTAAATCTCATCAATGAGCAGTTCTTC. Protein: CASSLNLINEQFF. This chain uses TRBV11-2 with TRBJ2-1; D is uncertain. CDR1 is SGHAT, CDR2 FQNNGV, per germline. Trimming cost V 2 bases and J 6 bases, with 8 bases left between them. CDR3 size: 13 residues.

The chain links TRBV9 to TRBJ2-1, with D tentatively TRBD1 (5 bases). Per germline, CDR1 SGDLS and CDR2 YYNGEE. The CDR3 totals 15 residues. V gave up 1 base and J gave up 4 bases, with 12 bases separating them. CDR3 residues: CASSVSTGLYNEQFF. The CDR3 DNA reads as TGTGCCAGCAGCGTAAGTACAGGATTATACAATGAGCAGTTCTTC.

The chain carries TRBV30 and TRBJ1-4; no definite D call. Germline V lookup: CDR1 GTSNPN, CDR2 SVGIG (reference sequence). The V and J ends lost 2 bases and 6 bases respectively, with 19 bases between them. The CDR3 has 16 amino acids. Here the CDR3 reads CAWSPPVTSQDEKLFF. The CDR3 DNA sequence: TGTGCCTGGAGTCCACCCGTCACATCACAAGATGAAAAACTGTTTTTT. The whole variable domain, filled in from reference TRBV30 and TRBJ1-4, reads SQTIHQWPATLVQPVGSPLSLECTVEGTSNPNLYWYRQAAGRGLQLLFYSVGIGQISSEVPQNLSASRPQDRQFILSSKKLLLSDSGFYLCAWSPPVTSQDEKLFFGSGTQLSVL.

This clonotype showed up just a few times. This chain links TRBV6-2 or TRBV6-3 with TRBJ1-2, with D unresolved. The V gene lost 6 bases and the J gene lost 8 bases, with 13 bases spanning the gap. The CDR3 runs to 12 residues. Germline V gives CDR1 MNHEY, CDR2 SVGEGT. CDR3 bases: TGTGCCAGCAGCCCACACGGAGGGGGCTACACCTTC. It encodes CASSPHGGGYTF.

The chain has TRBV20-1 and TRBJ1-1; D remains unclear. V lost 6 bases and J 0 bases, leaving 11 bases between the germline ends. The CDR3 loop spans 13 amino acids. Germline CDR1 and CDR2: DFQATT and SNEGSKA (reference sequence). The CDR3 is CSAPGLLNTEAFF. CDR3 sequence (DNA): TGCAGTGCCCCCGGGTTGCTGAACACTGAAGCTTTCTTT.

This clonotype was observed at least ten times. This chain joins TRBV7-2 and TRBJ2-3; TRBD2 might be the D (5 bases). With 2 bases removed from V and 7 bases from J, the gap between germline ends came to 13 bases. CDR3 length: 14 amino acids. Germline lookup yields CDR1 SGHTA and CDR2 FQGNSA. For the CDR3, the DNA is TGTGCCAGCAGCTTAAGGAGAGCGGAGAATACGCAGTATTTT. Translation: CASSLRRAENTQYF.

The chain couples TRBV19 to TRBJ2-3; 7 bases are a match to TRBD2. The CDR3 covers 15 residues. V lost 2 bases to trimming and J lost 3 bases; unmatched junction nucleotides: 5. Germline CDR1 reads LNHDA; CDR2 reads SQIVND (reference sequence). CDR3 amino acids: CASSIPGGLTDTQYF. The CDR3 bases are TGTGCCAGTAGTATACCGGGAGGACTTACAGATACGCAGTATTTT.

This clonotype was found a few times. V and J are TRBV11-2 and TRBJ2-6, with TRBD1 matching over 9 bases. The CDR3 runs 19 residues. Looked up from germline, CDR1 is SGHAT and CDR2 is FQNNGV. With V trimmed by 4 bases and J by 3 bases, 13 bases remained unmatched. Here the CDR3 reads CASSSKRTGVKGGANVLTF. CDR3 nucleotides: TGTGCCAGCAGCTCGAAGAGGACAGGGGTGAAGGGTGGGGCCAACGTCCTGACTTTC.

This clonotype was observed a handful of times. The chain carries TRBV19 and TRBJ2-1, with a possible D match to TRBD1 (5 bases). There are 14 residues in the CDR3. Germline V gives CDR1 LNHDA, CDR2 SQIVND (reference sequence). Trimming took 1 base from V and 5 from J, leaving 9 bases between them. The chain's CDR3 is CASSIGQFDNEQFF. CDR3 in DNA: TGTGCCAGTAGTATAGGACAGTTTGACAATGAGCAGTTCTTC.

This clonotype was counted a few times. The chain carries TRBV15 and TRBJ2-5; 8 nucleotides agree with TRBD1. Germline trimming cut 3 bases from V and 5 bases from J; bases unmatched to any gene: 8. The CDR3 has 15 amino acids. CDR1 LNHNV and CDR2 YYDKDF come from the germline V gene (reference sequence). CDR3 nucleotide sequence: TGTGCCACCAGCAGCGGACAGGGTTTGGGCGAGACCCAGTACTTC. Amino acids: CATSSGQGLGETQYF. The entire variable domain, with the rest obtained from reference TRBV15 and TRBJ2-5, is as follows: DAMVIQNPRYQVTQFGKPVTLSCSQTLNHNVMYWYQQKSSQAPKLLFHYYDKDFNNEADTPDNFQSRRPNTSFCFLDIRSPGLGDTAMYLCATSSGQGLGETQYFGPGTRLLVL.

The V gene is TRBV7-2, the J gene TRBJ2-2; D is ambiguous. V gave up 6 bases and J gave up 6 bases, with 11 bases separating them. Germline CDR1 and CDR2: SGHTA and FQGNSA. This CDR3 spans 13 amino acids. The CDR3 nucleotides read TGTGCCAGCAGAGGTCTCATGGCCGGGGAGCTGTTTTTT. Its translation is CASRGLMAGELFF.

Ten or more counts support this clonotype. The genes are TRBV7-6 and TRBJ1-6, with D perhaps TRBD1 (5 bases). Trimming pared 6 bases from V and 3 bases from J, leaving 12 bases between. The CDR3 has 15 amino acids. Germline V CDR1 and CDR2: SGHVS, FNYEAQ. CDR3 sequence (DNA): TGTGCCAGCAGGACGACTGGGGGCTATAATTCACCCCTCCACTTT. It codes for CASRTTGGYNSPLHF.

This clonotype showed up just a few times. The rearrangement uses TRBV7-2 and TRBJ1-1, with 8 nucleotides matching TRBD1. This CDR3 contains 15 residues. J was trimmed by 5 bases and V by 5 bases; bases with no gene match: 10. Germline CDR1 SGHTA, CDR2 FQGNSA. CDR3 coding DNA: TGTGCCAGCAGCCCCGGACAGGGAGAGGGTACTGAAGCTTTCTTT. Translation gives CASSPGQGEGTEAFF.

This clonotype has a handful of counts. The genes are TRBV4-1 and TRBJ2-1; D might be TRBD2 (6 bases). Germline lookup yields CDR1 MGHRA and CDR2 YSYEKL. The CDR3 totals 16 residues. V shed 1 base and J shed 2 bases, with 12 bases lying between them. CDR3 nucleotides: TGCGCCAGCAGCCAAGTGCCTAGCGTGGCCTACAATGAGCAGTTCTTC. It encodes CASSQVPSVAYNEQFF.